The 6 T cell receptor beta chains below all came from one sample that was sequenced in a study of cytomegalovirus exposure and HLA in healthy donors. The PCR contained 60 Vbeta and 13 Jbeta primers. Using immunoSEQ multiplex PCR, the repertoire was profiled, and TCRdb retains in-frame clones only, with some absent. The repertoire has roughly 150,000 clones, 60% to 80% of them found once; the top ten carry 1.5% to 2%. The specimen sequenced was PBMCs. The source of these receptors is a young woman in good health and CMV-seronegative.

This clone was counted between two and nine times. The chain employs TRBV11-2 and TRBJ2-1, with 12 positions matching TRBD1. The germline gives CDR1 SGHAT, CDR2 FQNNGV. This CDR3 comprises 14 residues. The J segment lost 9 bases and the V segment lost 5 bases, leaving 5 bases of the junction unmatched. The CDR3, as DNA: TGTGCCAGCAGCGCCCGGGACAGGGGGCCTGAGCAGTTCTTC. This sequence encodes CASSARDRGPEQFF.

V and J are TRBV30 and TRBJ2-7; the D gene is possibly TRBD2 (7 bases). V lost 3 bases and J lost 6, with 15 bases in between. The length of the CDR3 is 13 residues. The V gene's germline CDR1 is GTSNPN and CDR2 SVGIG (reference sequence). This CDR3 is CAWRPGGPGEQYF. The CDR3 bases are TGTGCCTGGAGGCCGGGGGGCCCGGGCGAGCAGTACTTC.

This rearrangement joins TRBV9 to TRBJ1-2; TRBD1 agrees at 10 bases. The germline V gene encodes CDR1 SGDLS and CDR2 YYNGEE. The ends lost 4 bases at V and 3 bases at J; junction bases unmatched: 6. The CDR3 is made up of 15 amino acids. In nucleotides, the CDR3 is TGTGCCAGCAGCCCCCGACAGGGGGCATACTATGGCTACACCTTC. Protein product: CASSPRQGAYYGYTF. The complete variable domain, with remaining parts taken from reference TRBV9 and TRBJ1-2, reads DSGVTQTPKHLITATGQRVTLRCSPRSGDLSVYWYQQSLDQGLQFLIQYYNGEERAKGNILERFSAQQFPDLHSELNLSSLELGDSALYFCASSPRQGAYYGYTFGSGTRLTVV.

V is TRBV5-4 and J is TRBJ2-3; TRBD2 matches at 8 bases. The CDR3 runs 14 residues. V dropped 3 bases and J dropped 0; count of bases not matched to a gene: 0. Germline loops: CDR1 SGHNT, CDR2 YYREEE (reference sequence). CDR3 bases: TGTGCCAGCAGCTCGGGAGGGAGCACAGATACGCAGTATTTT. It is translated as CASSSGGSTDTQYF.

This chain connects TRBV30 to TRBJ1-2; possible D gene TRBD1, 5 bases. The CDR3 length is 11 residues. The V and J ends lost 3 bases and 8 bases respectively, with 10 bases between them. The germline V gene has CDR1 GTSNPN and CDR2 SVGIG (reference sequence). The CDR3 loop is CAWSLGEGYTF. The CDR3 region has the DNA TGTGCCTGGAGCCTAGGGGAAGGCTACACCTTC.

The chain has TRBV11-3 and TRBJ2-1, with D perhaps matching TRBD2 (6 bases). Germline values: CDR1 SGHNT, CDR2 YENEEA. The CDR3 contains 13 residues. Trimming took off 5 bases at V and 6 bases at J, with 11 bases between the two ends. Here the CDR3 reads CASSPTSRNEQFF. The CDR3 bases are TGTGCCAGCAGCCCGACTAGTCGCAATGAGCAGTTCTTC.